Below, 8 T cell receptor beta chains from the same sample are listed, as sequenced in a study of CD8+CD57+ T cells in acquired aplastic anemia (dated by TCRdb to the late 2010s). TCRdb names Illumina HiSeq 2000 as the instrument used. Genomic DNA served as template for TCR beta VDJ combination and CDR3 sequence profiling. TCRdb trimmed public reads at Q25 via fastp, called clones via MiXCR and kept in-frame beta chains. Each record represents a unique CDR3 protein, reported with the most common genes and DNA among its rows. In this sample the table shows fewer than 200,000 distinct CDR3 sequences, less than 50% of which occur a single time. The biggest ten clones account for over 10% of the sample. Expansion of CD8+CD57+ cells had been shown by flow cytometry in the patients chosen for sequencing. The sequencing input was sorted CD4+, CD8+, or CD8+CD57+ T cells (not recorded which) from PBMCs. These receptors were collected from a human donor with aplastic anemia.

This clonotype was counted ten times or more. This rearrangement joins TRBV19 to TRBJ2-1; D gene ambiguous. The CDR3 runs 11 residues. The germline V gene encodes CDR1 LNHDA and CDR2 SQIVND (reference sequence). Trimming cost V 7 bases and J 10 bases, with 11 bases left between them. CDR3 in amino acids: CASNTGPEQFF. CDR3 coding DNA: TGTGCCAGTAATACCGGACCAGAGCAGTTCTTC. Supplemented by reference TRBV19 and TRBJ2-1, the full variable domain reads DGGITQSPKYLFRKEGQNVTLSCEQNLNHDAMYWYRQDPGQGLRLIYYSQIVNDFQKGDIAEGYSVSREKKESFPLTVTSAQKNPTAFYLCASNTGPEQFFGPGTRLTVL.

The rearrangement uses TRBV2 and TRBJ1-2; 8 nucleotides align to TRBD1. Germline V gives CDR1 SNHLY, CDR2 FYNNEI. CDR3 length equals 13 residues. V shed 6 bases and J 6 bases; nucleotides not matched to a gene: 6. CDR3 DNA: TGTGCCAGCAGCCTGACAGGGGTTCATGGCTACACCTTC. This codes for CASSLTGVHGYTF. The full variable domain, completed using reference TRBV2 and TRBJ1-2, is EPEVTQTPSHQVTQMGQEVILRCVPISNHLYFYWYRQILGQKVEFLVSFYNNEISEKSEIFDDQFSVERPDGSNFTLKIRSTKLEDSAMYFCASSLTGVHGYTFGSGTRLTVV.

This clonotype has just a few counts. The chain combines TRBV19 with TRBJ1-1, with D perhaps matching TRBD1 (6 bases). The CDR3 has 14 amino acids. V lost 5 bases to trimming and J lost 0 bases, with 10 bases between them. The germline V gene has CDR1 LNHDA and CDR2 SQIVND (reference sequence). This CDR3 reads CASSAGQLNTEAFF. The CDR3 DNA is TGTGCCAGTAGTGCCGGACAGTTGAACACTGAAGCTTTCTTT.

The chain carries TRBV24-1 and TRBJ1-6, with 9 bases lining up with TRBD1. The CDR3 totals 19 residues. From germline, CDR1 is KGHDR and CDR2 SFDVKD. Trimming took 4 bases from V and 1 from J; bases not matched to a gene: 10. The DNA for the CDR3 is TGTGCCACCAGTGAATCTAATACAGGGGGCATATCCTATAATTCACCCCTCCACTTT. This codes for CATSESNTGGISYNSPLHF.

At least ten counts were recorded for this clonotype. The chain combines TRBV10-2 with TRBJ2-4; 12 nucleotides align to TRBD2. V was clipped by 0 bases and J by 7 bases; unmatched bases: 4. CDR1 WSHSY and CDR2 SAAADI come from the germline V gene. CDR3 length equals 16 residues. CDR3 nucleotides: TGCGCCAGCAGTGAGTCGCTAGCGGGGGGGAGGAACATTCAGTACTTC. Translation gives CASSESLAGGRNIQYF.

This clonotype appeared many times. This CDR3 is CASSLRNAETQYF. The CDR3 DNA reads as TGTGCCAGCAGTTTGCGGAATGCAGAGACCCAGTACTTC. The genes are TRBV12-3 or TRBV12-4 and TRBJ2-5; D is unclear. V lost 3 bases and J 4 bases, leaving 9 bases between the germline ends. The CDR3 length is 13 residues.

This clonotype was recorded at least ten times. In nucleotides, the CDR3 is TGTGCCAGCAGTTTTATTGGCGGGCGTGACTATGGCTACACCTTC. Residues: CASSFIGGRDYGYTF. This chain connects TRBV12-3 or TRBV12-4 to TRBJ1-2; D not certain. This CDR3 is built from 15 residues. V lost 3 bases and J lost 3, with 14 bases in between.

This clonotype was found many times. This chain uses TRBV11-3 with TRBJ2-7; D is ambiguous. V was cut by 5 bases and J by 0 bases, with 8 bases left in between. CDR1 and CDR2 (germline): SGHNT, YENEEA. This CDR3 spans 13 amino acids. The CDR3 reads CASSAMNSYEQYF. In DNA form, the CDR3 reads TGTGCCAGCAGCGCGATGAACTCCTACGAGCAGTACTTC.